This TCR beta chain appears in the sequencing data of a study of immune heterogeneity within non-small cell lung tumors. Germline V gene data show CDR1 as SEHNR and CDR2 as FQNEAQ (reference sequence). The CDR3 totals 12 residues. V dropped 8 bases and J dropped 10 bases, with 12 bases sitting between them. The TCR beta CDR3 region underwent multiplex PCR amplification with 32 V and 13 J primers. Using its own MiXCR run on the multiplex PCR reads, TCRdb lists one record per CDR3 protein. The table shows 2,500 to 3,500 distinct CDR3 sequences, with roughly a quarter occurring only once. Bulk tumor genomic DNA, around 600 ng per sample, was the template. Multiple widely separated biopsies were taken from each primary tumor at surgery. Curative surgical treatment was performed in patients who had newly diagnosed, untreated non-small cell lung cancer.

The sequence derives from a man between 60 and 75 years old with non-small cell lung cancer. V gene TRBV7-9 combines with J gene TRBJ1-6; D is ambiguous. Sequencing was performed on lung tumor tissue. The CDR3 bases are TGTGCCAGCTTCGGGGTGGAGTCACCCCTCCACTTT. Amino acid sequence: CASFGVESPLHF.